Below are 23 T cell receptor beta chains sequenced from a single sample in a study of blood T cell repertoires in COVID-19. Profiled with immunoSEQ multiplex PCR; TCRdb holds only in-frame clones, not every one. The sample includes 300,000 to 450,000 clones, around 87% of them seen just once. The sample comprised PBMCs or T cells enriched from blood (not recorded which). These receptors were taken from a man younger than 35 who had recovered from COVID-19.

This clone occurred a few times. This chain joins TRBV7-9 and TRBJ1-3, with D perhaps matching TRBD1 (5 bases). V was cut by 11 bases and J by 4 bases, with 15 bases left in between. The CDR3 is made up of 13 amino acids. The germline V gene has CDR1 SEHNR and CDR2 FQNEAQ (reference sequence). CDR3 region: CALLRGIGNTIYF. CDR3 DNA: TGTGCCTTACTACGGGGGATAGGAAACACCATATATTTT.

The genes are TRBV18 and TRBJ1-1; D gene ambiguous. V was cut by 0 bases and J by 4 bases, with 6 bases left in between. Germline CDR1 is KGHSH and CDR2 is LQKENI. This CDR3 has 13 residues. The chain's CDR3 is CASSPPAATEAFF. CDR3 bases: TGTGCCAGCTCACCACCGGCGGCCACTGAAGCTTTCTTT.

V gene TRBV21-1 combines with J gene TRBJ2-7; the table calls TRBD2, which could not be checked here. TRBV21-1 corresponds to a pseudogene. The CDR3 covers 17 residues. The CDR3 reads CASSKGLEMGEGHEQYF. CDR3 sequence (DNA): TGTGCCAGCAGCAAAGGCCTGGAGATGGGGGAGGGGCACGAGCAGTACTTC.

A word on this clone: This sample also contains other DNA sequences that code for the same CDR3. The chain employs TRBV7-2 and TRBJ2-3; 8 bases align to TRBD2. Germline loops: CDR1 SGHTA, CDR2 FQGNSA. V lost 2 bases, J lost 6 bases, and 4 bases stayed unmatched. The CDR3 consists of 14 residues. The chain's CDR3 is CASSLNGRADTQYF. CDR3 sequence (DNA): TGTGCCAGCAGCTTAAACGGGAGGGCGGATACGCAGTATTTT.

The V gene is TRBV6-5, the J gene TRBJ2-1; the match to TRBD2 covers 10 bases. The CDR3 sequence is 14 residues long. Per germline, CDR1 MNHEY and CDR2 SVGAGI. Trimming cost V 5 bases and J 6 bases; bases outside gene matches: 4. DNA of the CDR3: TGTGCCAGCAGTACTAGCGGGGTGCCCAATGAGCAGTTCTTC. Its translation is CASSTSGVPNEQFF.

This chain links TRBV5-1 with TRBJ2-3, with 7 bases fitting TRBD2. Losses at the gene ends were 4 bases for V and 3 bases for J; bases not matched to a gene: 11. The CDR3 sequence is 16 residues long. Germline lookup yields CDR1 SGHRS and CDR2 YFSETQ. CDR3 sequence (DNA): TGCGCCAGCAGCCTCGGAACAGCGGGGAGTACAGATACGCAGTATTTT. Translation: CASSLGTAGSTDTQYF.

This clone was detected a few times. This chain connects TRBV10-3 to TRBJ1-6, with D perhaps matching TRBD1 (5 bases). The germline gives CDR1 ENHRY, CDR2 SYGVKD. The ends were cut back, 2 bases at V and 14 bases at J, with 13 bases in the middle. The CDR3 sequence is 13 residues long. The CDR3 DNA sequence: TGTGCCATCAGTGAGAACAGGTTGGAGACCCTCCACTTT. Residues: CAISENRLETLHF.

The V and J genes are TRBV6-4 and TRBJ2-1; 7 bases line up with TRBD1. Unmatched junction bases numbered 9, after V lost 11 bases and J lost 8 bases. The CDR3 length is 12 residues. Germline V gene data show CDR1 as MRHNA and CDR2 as SNTAGT. The CDR3 DNA follows: TGTGCCCAGGACAGGATTGAGGATGAGCAGTTCTTC. This codes for CAQDRIEDEQFF.

The rearrangement uses TRBV11-1 and TRBJ2-1; 9 positions agree with TRBD1. The CDR3 contains 15 residues. After removal of 1 base from V and 5 bases from J, the junction contained 3 bases not matched to a gene. Germline V gene lookup returns CDR1 SGHAT and CDR2 FQDESV (reference sequence). The CDR3: CASSLGTGVDNEQFF. The CDR3 nucleotides read TGTGCCAGCAGCTTAGGGACAGGGGTAGACAATGAGCAGTTCTTC.

The V and J genes are TRBV4-1 and TRBJ2-7; the match to TRBD1 covers 7 bases. Germline CDR1 MGHRA, CDR2 YSYEKL. V was pared by 0 bases and J by 4 bases, with 15 bases of the junction left unmatched. The CDR3 is made up of 18 amino acids. CDR3 residues: CASSQEWGPGQYFYEQYF. Here the CDR3 DNA reads TGCGCCAGCAGCCAAGAATGGGGGCCGGGACAGTACTTTTACGAGCAGTACTTC.

The chain combines TRBV5-4 with TRBJ2-4, with 8 nucleotides matching TRBD2. The V and J ends lost 0 bases and 8 bases, in that order; junction bases with no gene match: 10. The CDR3 spans 16 residues. CDR1 and CDR2 from the germline V gene are SGHNT and YYREEE (reference sequence). The CDR3: CASSLAGLGRGDIQYF. The CDR3 coding sequence is TGTGCCAGCAGCTTGGCCGGGTTGGGGCGGGGGGACATTCAGTACTTC.

V gene TRBV28 combines with J gene TRBJ1-1; D is possibly TRBD1 (6 bases). V was cut by 3 bases and J by 0 bases, with 8 bases left in between. In germline, CDR1 is MDHEN, CDR2 SYDVKM. The CDR3 is made up of 14 amino acids. The CDR3: CASSFSGVNTEAFF. For the CDR3, the DNA is TGTGCCAGCAGTTTTTCAGGGGTGAACACTGAAGCTTTCTTT.

J is TRBJ2-1 and V is TRBV3-1 (or the pseudogene TRBV3-2), with 11 bases fitting TRBD2. V was pared by 5 bases and J by 6 bases, with 9 bases of the junction left unmatched. This CDR3 has 16 amino acids. Germline V gives CDR1 LGHDT, CDR2 YNNKEL (reference sequence). The CDR3 is CASSTTFSGRANEQFF. The CDR3 nucleotides are TGTGCCAGCAGCACAACGTTTAGCGGGAGGGCCAATGAGCAGTTCTTC.

The chain combines TRBV18 with TRBJ1-2; no clear D. This CDR3 is 15 amino acids long. Germline V gene sequence: CDR1 KGHSH, CDR2 LQKENI. V lost 2 bases, J lost 0 bases, and 10 bases lay in between. CDR3 sequence: CASSPTTETNYGYTF. The DNA of the CDR3 is TGTGCCAGCTCACCAACTACGGAGACTAACTATGGCTACACCTTC.

The chain is built from TRBV19 and TRBJ2-3; 7 bases agree with TRBD1. CDR3 size: 16 residues. V dropped 8 bases and J dropped 3; count of bases not matched to a gene: 14. Germline values: CDR1 LNHDA, CDR2 SQIVND (reference sequence). The CDR3 DNA follows: TGTGCCAGTTCGGACAGGCCGAGTTGGAGTACAGATACGCAGTATTTT. Protein product: CASSDRPSWSTDTQYF.

The chain carries TRBV2 and TRBJ1-6; weak D call: TRBD1 (6 bases). This CDR3 is built from 13 residues. Germline V gene lookup returns CDR1 SNHLY and CDR2 FYNNEI. Trimming removed 7 bases at V and 7 bases at J, with 11 bases between. CDR3 amino acids: CASTLGGNSPLHF. The CDR3 DNA reads as TGTGCCAGCACCCTAGGGGGAAATTCACCCCTCCACTTT.

V is TRBV19 and J is TRBJ2-6, with 9 bases identical to TRBD1. Trimming took 10 bases from V and 0 from J; bases not matched to a gene: 7. Germline CDR1 and CDR2: LNHDA and SQIVND (reference sequence). CDR3 length: 16 residues. The DNA for the CDR3 is TGTGCCACTACGACAGGGGGTGGCTCTGGGGCCAACGTCCTGACTTTC. Its translation: CATTTGGGSGANVLTF.

The rearrangement links TRBV6-5 to TRBJ1-3, with D uncertain. V was shortened by 6 bases and J by 0 bases, with 6 bases between the two germline ends. From germline, CDR1 is MNHEY and CDR2 SVGAGI. The length of the CDR3 is 13 residues. CDR3 region: CASRQSSGNTIYF. The DNA of the CDR3 is TGTGCCAGCAGACAGAGCTCTGGAAACACCATATATTTT.

The chain recombines TRBV7-8 with TRBJ1-6; no clear D. Per the germline V gene, CDR1 is SGHVS and CDR2 is FQNEAQ. CDR3 length: 16 amino acids. V was clipped by 1 base and J by 14 bases, with 21 bases between them. The CDR3 nucleotides are TGTGCCAGCAGCTTAGTATGGTCGCAATCCTTGCGTACCCTCCACTTT. Its translation: CASSLVWSQSLRTLHF.

The J gene is TRBJ1-6, the V gene TRBV5-4; D is ambiguous. This CDR3 has 13 residues. Germline V gives CDR1 SGHNT, CDR2 YYREEE (reference sequence). V lost 0 bases and J lost 15, with 13 bases in between. For the CDR3, the DNA is TGTGCCAGCAGCTTGGGCGACATCGACGACCTCCACTTT. It yields the protein CASSLGDIDDLHF.

The sample holds one count of this clone. The chain is built from TRBV4-1 and TRBJ1-6, with D maybe TRBD1 (5 bases). Trimming shortened V by 4 bases and J by 15 bases, and 10 bases separated the two germline ends. The CDR3 length is 11 residues. Per the germline V gene, CDR1 is MGHRA and CDR2 is YSYEKL. The CDR3 DNA reads as TGCGCCAGCAGCCCCGGGGGAGTCCTCCACTTT. This sequence encodes CASSPGGVLHF.

This clone was picked up a small number of times. The rearrangement links TRBV4-1 to TRBJ2-7; D is unresolved. This CDR3 is 15 amino acids long. Germline V CDR1 and CDR2: MGHRA, YSYEKL. V was cut by 1 base and J by 3 bases, with 13 bases left in between. The CDR3 DNA sequence: TGCGCCAGCAGCCAAGTAACCGGGTTGGACTACGAGCAGTACTTC. Its protein product is CASSQVTGLDYEQYF.

A word on this clone: The same CDR3 can be traced to other DNA sequences in this sample. The rearrangement links TRBV9 to TRBJ2-5; 7 nucleotides match TRBD1. The germline V gene has CDR1 SGDLS and CDR2 YYNGEE. Trimming took 4 bases from V and 2 from J; bases not matched to a gene: 5. This CDR3 contains 14 residues. The DNA of the CDR3 is TGTGCCAGCAGCCGTGACAGGGCTCAAGAGACCCAGTACTTC. Its protein product is CASSRDRAQETQYF.